This T cell receptor (beta chain) was sequenced during a study of blood T cell repertoires in COVID-19. The germline V gene has CDR1 SGHTA and CDR2 FQGNSA. CDR3 size: 19 residues. V shed 7 bases and J shed 5 bases, with 30 bases lying between them. Seattle's enrolled individuals joined amid active infection and were then monitored longitudinally. The authors' processing: Estimation of nucleated cell counts was performed using reference gene primer amplification. Clones were sequenced by immunoSEQ multiplex PCR, and TCRdb holds only the in-frame ones, with some missing. V and J calls and clone size are given by that table; D and trimming were obtained from the DNA. The table includes roughly 160,000 clones, approximately 84% detected once.

The V and J genes are TRBV7-2 and TRBJ2-1, with a possible D match to TRBD1 (5 bases). This sequence originates from a woman between 50 and 59 years old with COVID-19, enrolled during active disease. The specimen was peripheral blood. CDR3 nucleotides: TGTGCCAGCACCAAGGAAGGGGCCACCACCCTATCCTGGGACAATGAGCAGTTCTTC. Translating it yields CASTKEGATTLSWDNEQFF.